Listed below are T cell receptor beta chains from one sample, sequenced in a study of T-cell reconstitution after alpha-beta-depleted transplantation in children. TCRdb itself ran the PCR reads through MiXCR, one entry per CDR3 protein. The sample lists over 400,000 distinct CDR3 sequences, 43% seen once, with 25% to 30% in the top ten. The sequences come from PBMCs, collected before TCRalphabeta/CD19-depleted stem cell transplant. Receptors originate from a girl aged 2 to 9 with aplastic anemia, due to receive a stem cell transplant. Both conserved end residues are part of each CDR3. Fields, in order: CDR3 protein, CDR3 length, J gene, V gene.

CSVPGRTEAFF 11 TRBJ1-1 TRBV20-1
CAISEVGSGGAGEQYF 16 TRBJ2-7 TRBV10-3
CASSTGQEYSNQPQHF 16 TRBJ1-5 TRBV5-8
CASSLTANPYEQYF 14 TRBJ2-7 TRBV27
CSAYSGDQPQHF 12 TRBJ1-5 TRBV20-1
CSARVGKQETQYF 13 TRBJ2-5 TRBV20-1
CASASSSQGGNTIYF 15 TRBJ1-3 TRBV6-1
CSAQRARSSYEQYF 14 TRBJ2-7 TRBV20-1
CASSRGGGFSTDTQYF 16 TRBJ2-3 TRBV7-2
CASSLSPWSGAEYYEQYF 18 TRBJ2-7 TRBV12-3/TRBV12-4
CAWSKGLAGGNEQFF 15 TRBJ2-1 TRBV30
CSVLETAPRPTDTQYF 16 TRBJ2-3 TRBV20-1
CASSPVAGVWNEQFF 15 TRBJ2-1 TRBV27
CASSPGAGVQETQYF 15 TRBJ2-5 TRBV7-2
CASSLSSGRETQYF 14 TRBJ2-5 TRBV7-9
CASSQGTLETQYF 13 TRBJ2-5 TRBV4-1
CSVELVAGTNTGELFF 16 TRBJ2-2 TRBV29-1
CASSYSRQGADEQYF 15 TRBJ2-7 TRBV6-5
CASSPDTGNEKLFF 14 TRBJ1-4 TRBV5-1